These T cell receptor beta chains were read from a single sample in a study of blood T cell repertoires in COVID-19. Profiling relied on immunoSEQ multiplex PCR, and the TCRdb table lists in-frame clones only, not all of them. The profile covers fewer than 300,000 clones, with more than 75% appearing a single time and 9.5% to 13% taken by the ten largest. Sequenced sample: peripheral blood. These receptors were obtained from a man in his fifties with COVID-19, enrolled during active disease. The CDR3 runs from the conserved cysteine through the conserved F or W. The D gene is left open where the match is weak. Clone sizes are given selectively: once, few, many, or a class where the clone is expanded.

D: .; size: .; length: 15; J: TRBJ1-6; V: TRBV5-4; DNA: TGTGCCAGCAGCTCCTTCAGGGTCTCTAATTCACCCCTCCACTTT; CDR3: CASSSFRVSNSPLHF
D: .; size: .; length: 15; J: TRBJ2-7; V: TRBV29-1; DNA: TGCAGCGTTCTACCGACGGGAGCAGGATTCGACGAGCAGTACTTC; CDR3: CSVLPTGAGFDEQYF
D: TRBD1; size: .; length: 16; J: TRBJ2-5; V: TRBV19; DNA: TGTGCCAGTAGTATAAGGGGACAGGCCCAACAAGAGACCCAGTACTTC; CDR3: CASSIRGQAQQETQYF
D: TRBD1; size: .; length: 15; J: TRBJ2-1; V: TRBV6-1; DNA: TGTGCCAGCAGTGACCGGGACAGGGGATACAATGAGCAGTTCTTC; CDR3: CASSDRDRGYNEQFF
D: .; size: .; length: 13; J: TRBJ2-4; V: TRBV6-2/TRBV6-3; DNA: TGTGCCAGCAGTCCCACCGGGGGAGTGGGACAGTACTTC; CDR3: CASSPTGGVGQYF
D: TRBD1; size: .; length: 14; J: TRBJ2-2; V: TRBV2; DNA: TGTGCCAGCAGTTACCAGGGGGTGGTCGGGGAGCTGTTTTTT; CDR3: CASSYQGVVGELFF
D: TRBD1; size: .; length: 13; J: TRBJ2-2; V: TRBV6-5; DNA: TGTGCCGGACAGACAGGGGGCCCCGGGGAGCTGTTTTTT; CDR3: CAGQTGGPGELFF
D: TRBD1; size: .; length: 15; J: TRBJ1-1; V: TRBV5-4; DNA: TGTGCCAGCAGCCCGGGGACAGGGGGCTCCACTGAAGCTTTCTTT; CDR3: CASSPGTGGSTEAFF
D: TRBD1; size: .; length: 16; J: TRBJ2-3; V: TRBV7-9; DNA: TGTGCCAGCAGCTTATTGGGGACAGGGGAGGCAGATACGCAGTATTTT; CDR3: CASSLLGTGEADTQYF
D: TRBD1; size: .; length: 19; J: TRBJ1-5; V: TRBV18; DNA: TGTGCCAGCTCACCCGGCCGTGGACAGGGACCTTATAGCAATCAGCCCCAGCATTTT; CDR3: CASSPGRGQGPYSNQPQHF
D: TRBD2; size: .; length: 19; J: TRBJ2-1; V: TRBV3-1/TRBV3-2; DNA: TGTGCCAGCAGCCAAGATCTCACTAGCGGGCCTAGCTCCTACAATGAGCAGTTCTTC; CDR3: CASSQDLTSGPSSYNEQFF
D: .; size: .; length: 17; J: TRBJ1-5; V: TRBV4-2; DNA: TGTGCCAGCAGCCAAGGGGTGGCTGCGACAGACGATCAGCCCCAGCATTTT; CDR3: CASSQGVAATDDQPQHF
D: .; size: few; length: 13; J: TRBJ2-1; V: TRBV6-5; DNA: TGTGCCAGCCGGGGTAAATTAATCAATGAGCAGTTCTTC; CDR3: CASRGKLINEQFF
D: .; size: .; length: 14; J: TRBJ2-7; V: TRBV4-3; DNA: TGCGCCAGCAGCCAAGATCGGGATCTCTACGAGCAGTACTTC; CDR3: CASSQDRDLYEQYF
D: TRBD1; size: .; length: 16; J: TRBJ1-5; V: TRBV5-6; DNA: TGTGCCAGCAGCTTCCTCGGGACAGGGGACAATCAGCCCCAGCATTTT; CDR3: CASSFLGTGDNQPQHF
D: .; size: .; length: 9; J: TRBJ2-1; V: TRBV21-1; DNA: TGTGCCAGCAGCCCAGAGCAGTTCTTC; CDR3: CASSPEQFF
D: .; size: .; length: 14; J: TRBJ2-7; V: TRBV15; DNA: TGTGCCACCAGCAGAGATCGAGGGTGGGGGGTGCAGTACTTC; CDR3: CATSRDRGWGVQYF